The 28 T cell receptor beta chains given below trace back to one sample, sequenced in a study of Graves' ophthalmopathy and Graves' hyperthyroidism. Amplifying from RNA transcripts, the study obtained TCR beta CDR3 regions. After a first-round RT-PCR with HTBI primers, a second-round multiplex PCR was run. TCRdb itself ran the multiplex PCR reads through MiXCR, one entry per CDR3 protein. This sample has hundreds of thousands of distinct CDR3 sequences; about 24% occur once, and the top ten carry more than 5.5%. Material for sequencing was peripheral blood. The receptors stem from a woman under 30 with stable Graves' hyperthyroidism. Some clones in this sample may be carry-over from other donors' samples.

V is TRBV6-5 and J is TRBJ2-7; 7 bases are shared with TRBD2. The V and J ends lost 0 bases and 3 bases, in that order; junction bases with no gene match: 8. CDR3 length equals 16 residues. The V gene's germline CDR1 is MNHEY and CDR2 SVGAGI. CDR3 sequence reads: CASSYSNTPGGYEQYF. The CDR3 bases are TGTGCCAGCAGTTACTCGAACACGCCGGGAGGCTACGAGCAGTACTTC.

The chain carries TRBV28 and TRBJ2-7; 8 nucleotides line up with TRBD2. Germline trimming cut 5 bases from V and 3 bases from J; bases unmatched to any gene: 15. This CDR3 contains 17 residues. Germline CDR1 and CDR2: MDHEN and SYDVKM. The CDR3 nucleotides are TGTGCCAGCAGTCCTTGGGGAGCTAGCGGGTGGGGCTACGAGCAGTACTTC. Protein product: CASSPWGASGWGYEQYF.

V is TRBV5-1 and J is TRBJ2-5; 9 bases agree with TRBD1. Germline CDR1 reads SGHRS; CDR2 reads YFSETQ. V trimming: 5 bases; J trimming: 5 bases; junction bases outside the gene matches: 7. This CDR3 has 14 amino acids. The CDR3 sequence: CASRGSGQGETQYF. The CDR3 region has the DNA TGCGCCAGCAGGGGATCAGGACAGGGGGAGACCCAGTACTTC.

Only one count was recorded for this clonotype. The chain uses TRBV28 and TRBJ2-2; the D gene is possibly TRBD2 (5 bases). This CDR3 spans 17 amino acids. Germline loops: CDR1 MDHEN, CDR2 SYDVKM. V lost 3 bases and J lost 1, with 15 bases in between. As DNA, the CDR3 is TGTGCCAGCAGTTTTATTGTACGCGGGCAGAACACCGGGGAGCTGTTTTTT. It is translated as CASSFIVRGQNTGELFF.

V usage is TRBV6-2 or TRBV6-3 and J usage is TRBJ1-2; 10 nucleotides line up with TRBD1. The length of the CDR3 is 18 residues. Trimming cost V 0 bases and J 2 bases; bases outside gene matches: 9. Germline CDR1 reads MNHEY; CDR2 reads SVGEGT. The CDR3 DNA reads TGTGCCAGCAGTTACTCCGGGACAGGGGCAACTCCAAACTATGGCTACACCTTC. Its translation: CASSYSGTGATPNYGYTF.

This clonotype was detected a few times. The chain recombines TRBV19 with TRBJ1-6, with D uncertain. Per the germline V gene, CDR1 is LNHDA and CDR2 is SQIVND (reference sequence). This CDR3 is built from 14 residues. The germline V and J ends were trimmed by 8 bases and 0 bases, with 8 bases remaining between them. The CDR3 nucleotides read TGTGCCAGTTCGGACGTCTCCTATAATTCACCCCTCCACTTT. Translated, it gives CASSDVSYNSPLHF.

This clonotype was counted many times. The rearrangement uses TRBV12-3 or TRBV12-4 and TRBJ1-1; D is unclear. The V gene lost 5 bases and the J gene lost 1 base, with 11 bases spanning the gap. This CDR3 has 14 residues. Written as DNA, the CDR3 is TGTGCCAGCAGTGCCCAAAGAAGGAACACTGAAGCTTTCTTT. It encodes CASSAQRRNTEAFF.

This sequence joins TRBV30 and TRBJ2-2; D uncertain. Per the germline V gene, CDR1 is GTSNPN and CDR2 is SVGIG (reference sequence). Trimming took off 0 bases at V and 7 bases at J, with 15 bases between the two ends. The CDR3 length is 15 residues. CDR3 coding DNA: TGTGCCTGGAGTGTCAGCAGTAGGGTGAGCGGGGAGCTGTTTTTT. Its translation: CAWSVSSRVSGELFF.

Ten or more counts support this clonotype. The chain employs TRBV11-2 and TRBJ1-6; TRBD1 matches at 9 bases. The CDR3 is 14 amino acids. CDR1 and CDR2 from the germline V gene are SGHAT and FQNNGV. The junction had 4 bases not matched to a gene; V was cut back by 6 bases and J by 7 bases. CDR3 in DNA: TGTGCCAGCAGGGGACAGGGATGGAATTCACCCCTCCACTTT. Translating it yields CASRGQGWNSPLHF.

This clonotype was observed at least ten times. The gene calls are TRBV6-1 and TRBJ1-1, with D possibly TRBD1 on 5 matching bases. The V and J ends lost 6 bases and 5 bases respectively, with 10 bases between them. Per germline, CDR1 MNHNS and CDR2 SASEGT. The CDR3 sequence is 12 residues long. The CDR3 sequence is CASRGTGTEAFF. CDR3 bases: TGTGCCAGCAGAGGGACTGGGACTGAAGCTTTCTTT.

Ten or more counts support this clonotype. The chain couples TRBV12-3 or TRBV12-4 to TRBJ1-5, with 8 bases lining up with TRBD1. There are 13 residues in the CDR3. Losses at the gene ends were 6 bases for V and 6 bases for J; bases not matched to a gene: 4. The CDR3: CASRGTGSQPQHF. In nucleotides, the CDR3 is TGTGCCAGCAGAGGGACAGGCTCTCAGCCCCAGCATTTT.

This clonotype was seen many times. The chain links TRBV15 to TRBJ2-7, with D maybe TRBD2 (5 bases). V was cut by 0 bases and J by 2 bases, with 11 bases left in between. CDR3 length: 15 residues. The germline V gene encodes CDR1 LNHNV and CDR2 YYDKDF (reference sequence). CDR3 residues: CATSRDPSGPYEQYF. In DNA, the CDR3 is TGTGCCACCAGCAGAGATCCCAGCGGACCCTACGAGCAGTACTTC.

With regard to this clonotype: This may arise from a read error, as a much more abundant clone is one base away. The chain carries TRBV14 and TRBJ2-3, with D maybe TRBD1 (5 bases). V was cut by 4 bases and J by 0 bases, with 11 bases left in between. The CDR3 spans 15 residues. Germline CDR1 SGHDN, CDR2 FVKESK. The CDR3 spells CASSLRSGSTDTQYF. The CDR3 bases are TGTGCCAGCAGCCTTCGGTCAGGGAGCACAGATACGCAGTATTTT. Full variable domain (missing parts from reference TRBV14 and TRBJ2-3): EAGVTQFPSHSVIEKGQTVTLRCDPISGHDNLYWYRRVMGKEIKFLLHFVKESKQDESGMPNNRFLAERTGGTYSTLKVQPAELEDSGVYFCASSLRSGSTDTQYFGPGTRLTVL.

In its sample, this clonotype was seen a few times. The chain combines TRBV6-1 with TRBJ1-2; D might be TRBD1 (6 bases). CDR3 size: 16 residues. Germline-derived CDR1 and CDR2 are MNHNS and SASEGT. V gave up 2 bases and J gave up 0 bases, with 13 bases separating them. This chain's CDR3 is CASSEFRGRTNYGYTF. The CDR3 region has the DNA TGTGCCAGCAGTGAATTCCGGGGGCGGACTAACTATGGCTACACCTTC.

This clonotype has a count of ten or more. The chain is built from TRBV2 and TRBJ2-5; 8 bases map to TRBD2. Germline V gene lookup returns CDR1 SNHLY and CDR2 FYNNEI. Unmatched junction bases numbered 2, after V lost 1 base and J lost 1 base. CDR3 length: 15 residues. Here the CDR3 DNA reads TGTGCCAGCAGTGAAGGGAGCGGGGGCCAAGAGACCCAGTACTTC. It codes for CASSEGSGGQETQYF.

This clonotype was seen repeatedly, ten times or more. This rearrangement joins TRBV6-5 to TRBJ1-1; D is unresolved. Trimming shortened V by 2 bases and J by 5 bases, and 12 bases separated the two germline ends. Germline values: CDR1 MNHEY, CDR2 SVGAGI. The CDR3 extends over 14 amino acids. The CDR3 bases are TGTGCCAGCAGTTACCGGGCTGAGGCTACTGAAGCTTTCTTT. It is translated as CASSYRAEATEAFF.

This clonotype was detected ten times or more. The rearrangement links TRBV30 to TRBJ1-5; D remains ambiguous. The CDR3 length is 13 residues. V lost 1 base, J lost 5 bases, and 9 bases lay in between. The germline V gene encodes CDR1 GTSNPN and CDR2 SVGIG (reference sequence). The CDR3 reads CAWSDRGHQPQHF. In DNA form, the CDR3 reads TGTGCCTGGAGTGACAGAGGCCATCAGCCCCAGCATTTT.

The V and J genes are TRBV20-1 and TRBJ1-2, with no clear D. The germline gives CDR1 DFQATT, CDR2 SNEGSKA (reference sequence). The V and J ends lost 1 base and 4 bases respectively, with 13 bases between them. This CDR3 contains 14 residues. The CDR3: CSARARGIPYGYTF. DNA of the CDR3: TGCAGTGCTAGAGCCCGAGGCATCCCCTATGGCTACACCTTC.

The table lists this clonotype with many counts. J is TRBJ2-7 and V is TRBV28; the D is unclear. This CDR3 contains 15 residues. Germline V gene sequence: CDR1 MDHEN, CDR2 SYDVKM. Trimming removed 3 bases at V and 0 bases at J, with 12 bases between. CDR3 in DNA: TGTGCCAGCAGTTTTCTTTCGAGCCTCTCCTACGAGCAGTACTTC. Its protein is CASSFLSSLSYEQYF.

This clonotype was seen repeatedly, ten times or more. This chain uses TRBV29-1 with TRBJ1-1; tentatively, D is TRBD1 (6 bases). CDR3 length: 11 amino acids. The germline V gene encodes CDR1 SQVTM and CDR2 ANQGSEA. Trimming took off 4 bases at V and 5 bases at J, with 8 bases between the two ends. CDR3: CSVADSTEAFF. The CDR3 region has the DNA TGCAGCGTTGCGGACAGTACTGAAGCTTTCTTT. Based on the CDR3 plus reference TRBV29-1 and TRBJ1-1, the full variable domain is SAVISQKPSRDICQRGTSLTIQCQVDSQVTMMFWYRQQPGQSLTLIATANQGSEATYESGFVIDKFPISRPNLTFSTLTVSNMSPEDSSIYLCSVADSTEAFFGQGTRLTVV.

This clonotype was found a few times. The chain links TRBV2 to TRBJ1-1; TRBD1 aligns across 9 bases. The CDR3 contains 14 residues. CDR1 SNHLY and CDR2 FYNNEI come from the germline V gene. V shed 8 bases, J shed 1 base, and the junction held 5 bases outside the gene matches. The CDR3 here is CASRAGQGNTEAFF. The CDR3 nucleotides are TGTGCCAGCCGCGCGGGACAGGGGAACACTGAAGCTTTCTTT. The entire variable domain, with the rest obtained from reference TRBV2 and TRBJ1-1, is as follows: EPEVTQTPSHQVTQMGQEVILRCVPISNHLYFYWYRQILGQKVEFLVSFYNNEISEKSEIFDDQFSVERPDGSNFTLKIRSTKLEDSAMYFCASRAGQGNTEAFFGQGTRLTVV.

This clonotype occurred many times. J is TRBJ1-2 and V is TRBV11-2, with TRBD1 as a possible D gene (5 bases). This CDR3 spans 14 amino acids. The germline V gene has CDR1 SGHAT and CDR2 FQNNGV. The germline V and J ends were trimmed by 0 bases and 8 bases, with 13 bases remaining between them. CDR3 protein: CASSLDGAVLGYTF. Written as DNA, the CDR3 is TGTGCCAGCAGCTTAGATGGGGCTGTCTTGGGCTACACCTTC.

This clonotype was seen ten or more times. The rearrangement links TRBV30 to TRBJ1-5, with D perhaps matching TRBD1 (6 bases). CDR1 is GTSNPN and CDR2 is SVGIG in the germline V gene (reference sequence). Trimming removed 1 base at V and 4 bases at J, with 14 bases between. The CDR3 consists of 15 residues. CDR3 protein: CAWSAKGGRNQPQHF. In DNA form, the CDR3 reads TGTGCCTGGAGTGCAAAAGGGGGTAGGAATCAGCCCCAGCATTTT.

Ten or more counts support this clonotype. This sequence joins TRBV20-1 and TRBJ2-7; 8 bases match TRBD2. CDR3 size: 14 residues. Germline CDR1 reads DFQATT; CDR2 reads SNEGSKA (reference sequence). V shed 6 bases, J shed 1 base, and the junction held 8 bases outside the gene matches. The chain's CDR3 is CSASREERSYEQYF. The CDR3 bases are TGCAGTGCCTCGCGGGAGGAAAGGTCCTACGAGCAGTACTTC.

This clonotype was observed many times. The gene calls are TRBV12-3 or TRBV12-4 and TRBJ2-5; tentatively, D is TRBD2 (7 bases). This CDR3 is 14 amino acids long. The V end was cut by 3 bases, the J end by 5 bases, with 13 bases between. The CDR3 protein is CASSLRGRRETQYF. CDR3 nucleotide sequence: TGTGCCAGCAGTTTGCGGGGGCGCAGGGAGACCCAGTACTTC.

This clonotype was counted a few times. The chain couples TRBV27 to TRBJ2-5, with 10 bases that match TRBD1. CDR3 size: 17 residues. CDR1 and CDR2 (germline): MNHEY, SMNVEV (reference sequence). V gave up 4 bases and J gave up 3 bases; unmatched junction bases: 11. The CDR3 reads CASSSPSGTGVEETQYF. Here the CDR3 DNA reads TGTGCCAGCAGTTCACCTTCCGGGACAGGGGTTGAAGAGACCCAGTACTTC.

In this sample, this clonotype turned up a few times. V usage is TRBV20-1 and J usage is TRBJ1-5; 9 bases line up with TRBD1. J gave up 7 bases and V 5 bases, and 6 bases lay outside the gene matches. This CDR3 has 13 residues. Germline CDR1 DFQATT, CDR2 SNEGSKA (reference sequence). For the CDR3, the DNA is TGCAGTGCTCCGACAGGGGGGGGCCAGCCCCAGCATTTT. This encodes CSAPTGGGQPQHF.

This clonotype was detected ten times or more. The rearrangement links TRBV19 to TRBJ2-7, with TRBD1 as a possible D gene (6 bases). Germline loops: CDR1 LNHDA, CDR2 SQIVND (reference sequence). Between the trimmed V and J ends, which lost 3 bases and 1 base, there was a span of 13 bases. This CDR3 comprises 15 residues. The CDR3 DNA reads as TGTGCCAGTAGTATTGCTACAGGGAGATCCTACGAGCAGTACTTC. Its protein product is CASSIATGRSYEQYF.